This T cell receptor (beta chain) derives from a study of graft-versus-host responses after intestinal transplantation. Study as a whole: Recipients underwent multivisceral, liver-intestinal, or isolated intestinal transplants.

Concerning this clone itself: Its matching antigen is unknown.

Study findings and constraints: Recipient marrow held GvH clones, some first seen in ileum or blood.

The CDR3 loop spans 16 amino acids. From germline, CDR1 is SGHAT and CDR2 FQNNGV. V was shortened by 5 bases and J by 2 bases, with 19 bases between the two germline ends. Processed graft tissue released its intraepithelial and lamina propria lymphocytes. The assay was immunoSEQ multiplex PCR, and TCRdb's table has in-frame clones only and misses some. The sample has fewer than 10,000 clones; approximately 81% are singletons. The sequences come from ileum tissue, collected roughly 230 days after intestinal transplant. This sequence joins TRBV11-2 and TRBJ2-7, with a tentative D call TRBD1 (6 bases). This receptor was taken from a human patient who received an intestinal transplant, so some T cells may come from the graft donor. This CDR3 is CASSPKMDSPPYEQYF. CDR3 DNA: TGTGCCAGCAGCCCTAAAATGGACAGCCCACCCTACGAGCAGTACTTC.